This entry lists 27 T cell receptor beta chains sequenced from one sample in a study of post-analysis software for immune sequencing data. Study-wide results and caveats: In patients, about 5 TRBV segments were more frequent than in controls, with TRBV5-6, TRBV5-1 and TRBV20-1 among them.

Unique molecular identifiers were carried by the TCR beta cDNA libraries. TCRdb passed the PCR reads through MiXCR, listing each CDR3 protein once. The data hold about 500,000 distinct CDR3 sequences, with roughly 46% observed a single time. These receptors' antigens are unknown. Sequenced: blood. The receptors here all came from a girl under 18 with multiple sclerosis.

This chain connects TRBV5-1 to TRBJ2-3; D not resolved. Germline V lookup: CDR1 SGHRS, CDR2 YFSETQ. Trimming took 5 bases from V and 0 from J, leaving 10 bases between them. The CDR3 spans 14 residues. CDR3 nucleotides: TGCGCCAGCAGGCAGGCGTCTAGCACAGATACGCAGTATTTT. Translated, it gives CASRQASSTDTQYF.

This clonotype was detected a few times. V and J are TRBV11-2 and TRBJ2-1; TRBD2 agrees at 8 bases. The V gene's germline CDR1 is SGHAT and CDR2 FQNNGV. The CDR3 runs 19 residues. Trimming cost V 1 base and J 4 bases; bases outside gene matches: 15. For the CDR3, the DNA is TGTGCCAGCAGCTTAGGCCGACTTGGGTCGGGAGGGAGTTACAATGAGCAGTTCTTC. This gives the protein CASSLGRLGSGGSYNEQFF.

The J gene is TRBJ2-5, the V gene TRBV3-1; the D call may be TRBD1 or TRBD2 (5 bases each). Looked up from germline, CDR1 is LGHDT and CDR2 is YNNKEL (reference sequence). V gave up 1 base and J gave up 6 bases, with 9 bases separating them. There are 13 residues in the CDR3. The CDR3, as DNA: TGTGCCAGCAGCCAAGTGGGGGTAAAGACCCAGTACTTC. It translates to CASSQVGVKTQYF.

The chain couples TRBV7-9 to TRBJ2-7; 11 positions agree with TRBD2. This CDR3 has 19 residues. Per germline, CDR1 SEHNR and CDR2 FQNEAQ (reference sequence). Losses at the gene ends were 2 bases for V and 3 bases for J; bases not matched to a gene: 15. The CDR3 is CASSLPGTSGTVTRYEQYF. CDR3 DNA sequence: TGTGCCAGCAGCTTACCCGGGACTAGCGGTACTGTTACCCGCTACGAGCAGTACTTC.

The V call is TRBV18, the J call TRBJ2-1; 12 bases match TRBD2. J lost 9 bases, V lost 5 bases, and 5 bases had no gene match. The germline V gene has CDR1 KGHSH and CDR2 LQKENI. The CDR3 is 14 amino acids. This chain's CDR3 is CASSTRTSGTEQFF. For the CDR3, the DNA is TGTGCCAGCTCAACACGGACTAGCGGGACTGAGCAGTTCTTC.

This clonotype was seen ten or more times. The chain joins TRBV4-1 to TRBJ1-5; a weak D match, TRBD1 (5 bases). Germline V lookup: CDR1 MGHRA, CDR2 YSYEKL. This CDR3 region has 15 residues. Trimming removed 4 bases at V and 2 bases at J, with 12 bases between. The CDR3 region is CASSPGTVGNQPQHF. The CDR3 region has the DNA TGCGCCAGCAGCCCTGGGACGGTCGGCAATCAGCCCCAGCATTTT.

V is TRBV20-1 and J is TRBJ2-3; D gene uncertain. The V end lost 8 bases, the J end lost 11 bases, and 29 bases lay between the germline ends. Germline CDR1 and CDR2: DFQATT and SNEGSKA (reference sequence). The CDR3 covers 15 residues. The CDR3 nucleotides are TGCAGTTCGAGTAGCAGGAGCACTCCCTTCTTAGGGCAGTATTTT. Its protein product is CSSSSRSTPFLGQYF.

This clonotype has only a few counts. The chain recombines TRBV6-5 with TRBJ1-1; 9 bases are shared with TRBD1. The CDR3 contains 17 residues. V was clipped by 2 bases and J by 5 bases; unmatched bases: 12. Germline CDR1 MNHEY, CDR2 SVGAGI. CDR3 in amino acids: CASSYAGNRGPNTEAFF. The CDR3 nucleotides read TGTGCCAGCAGTTACGCAGGAAACAGGGGGCCGAATACTGAAGCTTTCTTT.

The chain uses TRBV11-1 and TRBJ2-7; TRBD2 matches at 9 bases. Trimming took 3 bases from V and 3 from J; bases not matched to a gene: 6. Germline loops: CDR1 SGHAT, CDR2 FQDESV (reference sequence). The CDR3 covers 15 residues. CDR3: CASSLASGMNYEQYF. The CDR3 DNA reads TGTGCCAGCAGCTTGGCTAGCGGGATGAACTACGAGCAGTACTTC.

As regards this clonotype: A read error may produce the germline difference seen at one junction end. The chain links TRBV18 to TRBJ1-1; D unresolved. The germline V gene has CDR1 KGHSH and CDR2 LQKENI. The CDR3 runs 13 residues. This chain's CDR3 is CAGSLLEDTEAFF. For the CDR3, the DNA is TGTGCCGGCTCACTGCTTGAGGACACTGAAGCTTTCTTT.

J is TRBJ1-2 and V is TRBV15, with TRBD1 matching 10 bases. Trimming took 5 bases from V and 7 from J; bases not matched to a gene: 4. The CDR3 has 13 residues. The germline V gene has CDR1 LNHNV and CDR2 YYDKDF (reference sequence). The CDR3 nucleotides read TGTGCCACCAGCCAAGACAGGGGGCCTGGCTACACCTTC. Translating it yields CATSQDRGPGYTF.

V gene TRBV20-1 combines with J gene TRBJ1-2; D remains ambiguous. The CDR3 extends over 16 amino acids. In germline, CDR1 is DFQATT, CDR2 SNEGSKA (reference sequence). Written as DNA, the CDR3 is TGCAGGGTAATAGACCCCAGGACGGAAAAAAACTATGGCTACACCTTC. This sequence encodes CRVIDPRTEKNYGYTF.

Comments on this clonotype: A read error may produce the germline difference seen at one junction end. CDR3 residues: CSIEDPRQGAITDTPYF. The CDR3 DNA reads TGCAGCATTGAAGACCCCCGACAGGGGGCAATCACAGATACGCCGTATTTT. The rearrangement links TRBV29-1 to TRBJ2-3; 10 bases map to TRBD1. Germline CDR1 SQVTM, CDR2 ANQGSEA. There are 17 residues in the CDR3.

This chain joins TRBV2 and TRBJ1-5; a possible D gene is TRBD1 (5 bases). The CDR3 is 13 amino acids. Trimming cost V 6 bases and J 4 bases, with 10 bases left between them. In germline, CDR1 is SNHLY, CDR2 FYNNEI. CDR3 region: CASRDDRNQPQHF. CDR3 DNA sequence: TGTGCCAGCAGGGATGACAGAAATCAGCCCCAGCATTTT.

Comments on this clonotype: A much bigger clone sits one base away, suggesting this may be a read error. CDR3 sequence: CASSWQQDDNEQFF. Here the CDR3 DNA reads TGTGCCAGCAGTTGGCAGCAGGACGACAATGAGCAGTTCTTC. The genes are TRBV6-6 and TRBJ2-1; the D is unclear. Germline CDR1 MNHNY, CDR2 SVGAGI (reference sequence). Trimming shortened V by 4 bases and J by 5 bases, and 12 bases separated the two germline ends. This CDR3 contains 14 residues.

The chain employs TRBV11-2 and TRBJ2-5, with TRBD2 matching 7 bases. The germline V gene encodes CDR1 SGHAT and CDR2 FQNNGV. The CDR3 spans 17 residues. The ends lost 2 bases at V and 5 bases at J; junction bases unmatched: 14. The CDR3: CASSLLVISSGAETQYF. The CDR3 DNA follows: TGTGCCAGCAGCTTATTAGTCATTTCTAGCGGCGCCGAGACCCAGTACTTC.

V is TRBV10-3 and J is TRBJ2-1, with D possibly matching TRBD1 (6 bases). The V gene lost 6 bases and the J gene lost 8 bases, with 20 bases spanning the gap. The CDR3 runs to 15 residues. Germline V gives CDR1 ENHRY, CDR2 SYGVKD. The CDR3 loop is CAIRQSQRGIHEQFF. Written as DNA, the CDR3 is TGTGCCATCAGACAGAGCCAGAGGGGGATCCATGAGCAGTTCTTC.

The gene calls are TRBV30 and TRBJ1-1; D gene ambiguous. CDR1 and CDR2 from the germline V gene are GTSNPN and SVGIG (reference sequence). The CDR3 spans 14 residues. V was shortened by 4 bases and J by 1 base, with 13 bases between the two germline ends. In DNA, the CDR3 is TGTGCCTGGATTCCAGCTAACTCGAACACTGAAGCTTTCTTT. Amino acids: CAWIPANSNTEAFF.

Here the CDR3 DNA reads TGTGCCAGCAGTTTAGTGGGGGTTCGGAGCGAGCAGTACTTC. It codes for CASSLVGVRSEQYF. The V call is TRBV12-3 or TRBV12-4, the J call TRBJ2-7; D may be TRBD1 or TRBD2 (5 bases each). V gave up 1 base and J gave up 6 bases, with 13 bases separating them. This CDR3 is built from 14 residues.

The chain joins TRBV7-8 to TRBJ1-2; D is undetermined. Germline-derived CDR1 and CDR2 are SGHVS and FQNEAQ. Between the trimmed V and J ends, which lost 2 bases and 4 bases, there was a span of 17 bases. CDR3 length equals 16 residues. The CDR3 DNA sequence: TGTGCCAGCAGCTTACCTCCGGGTCCAAGTGGCTATGGCTACACCTTC. It codes for CASSLPPGPSGYGYTF.

This clonotype was recorded a few times. This chain connects TRBV28 to TRBJ2-7; unclear D gene. The CDR3 spans 12 residues. CDR1 and CDR2 from the germline V gene are MDHEN and SYDVKM. Trimming cost V 3 bases and J 3 bases, with 6 bases left between them. The CDR3, as DNA: TGTGCCAGCAGTTTCCAAAACTACGAGCAGTACTTC. As protein: CASSFQNYEQYF.

The gene calls are TRBV20-1 and TRBJ2-3; TRBD2 matches at 10 bases. The germline V gene encodes CDR1 DFQATT and CDR2 SNEGSKA (reference sequence). The ends lost 6 bases at V and 6 bases at J; junction bases unmatched: 3. CDR3 length: 12 residues. This CDR3 reads CSAPGLADTQYF. The DNA for the CDR3 is TGCAGTGCCCCGGGACTAGCGGATACGCAGTATTTT.

CDR3 DNA: TGCGCCAGCAGCCAAGACCAATGGCGCTACGAGCAGTACTTC. Encoded protein: CASSQDQWRYEQYF. The chain has TRBV4-1 and TRBJ2-7; no clear D gene. Germline CDR1 is MGHRA and CDR2 is YSYEKL. The V end was cut by 0 bases, the J end by 3 bases, with 9 bases between. This CDR3 has 14 amino acids.

V is TRBV4-1 and J is TRBJ2-5, with TRBD1 identical over 7 bases. Trimming at V came to 4 bases and at J to 2 bases, leaving 10 bases not matched to a gene. The CDR3 is 16 residues long. CDR1 is MGHRA and CDR2 is YSYEKL in the germline V gene. DNA of the CDR3: TGCGCCAGCAGCCTCGGGTGGGGACAGACTCAAGAGACCCAGTACTTC. Protein product: CASSLGWGQTQETQYF.

The J gene is TRBJ1-1, the V gene TRBV5-1, with 8 bases identical to TRBD1. The germline V gene encodes CDR1 SGHRS and CDR2 YFSETQ. V was clipped by 4 bases and J by 7 bases; unmatched bases: 3. There are 12 residues in the CDR3. CDR3 amino acids: CASSPGQGEAFF. DNA for the CDR3: TGCGCCAGCAGCCCCGGACAGGGTGAAGCTTTCTTT.

The table lists this clonotype with a few counts. The V gene is TRBV12-3 or TRBV12-4, the J gene TRBJ1-2; TRBD1 matches 9 bases. V gave up 5 bases and J gave up 8 bases; unmatched junction bases: 12. The CDR3 consists of 15 residues. The CDR3 coding sequence is TGTGCCAGCAGTATCTCCGGGACAGGGATTGGAGGCTACACCTTC. It is translated as CASSISGTGIGGYTF.

V usage is TRBV9 and J usage is TRBJ2-7; D unclear. The DNA matches TRBJ2-5 better at its end, which makes the J call doubtful. CDR3 length equals 13 residues. CDR1 is SGDLS and CDR2 is YYNGEE in the germline V gene. CDR3 DNA sequence: TGTGCCAGCAGCGTAGAGCTCGGGGAGACCCAGTACTTC. This translates into CASSVELGETQYF.